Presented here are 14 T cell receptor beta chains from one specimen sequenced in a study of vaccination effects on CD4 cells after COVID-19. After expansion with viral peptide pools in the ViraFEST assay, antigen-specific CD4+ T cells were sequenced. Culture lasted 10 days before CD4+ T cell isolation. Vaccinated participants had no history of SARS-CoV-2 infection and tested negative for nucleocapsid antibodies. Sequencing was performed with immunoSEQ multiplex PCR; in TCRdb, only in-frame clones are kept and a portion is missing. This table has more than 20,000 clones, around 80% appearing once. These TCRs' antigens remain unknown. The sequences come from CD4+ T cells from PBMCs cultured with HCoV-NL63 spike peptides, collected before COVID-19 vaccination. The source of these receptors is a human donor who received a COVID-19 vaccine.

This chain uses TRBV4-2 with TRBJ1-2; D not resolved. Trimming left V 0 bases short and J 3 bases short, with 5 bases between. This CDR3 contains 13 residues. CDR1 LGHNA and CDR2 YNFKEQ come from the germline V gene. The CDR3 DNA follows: TGTGCCAGCAGCCAAGATTCAGACTATGGCTACACCTTC. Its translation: CASSQDSDYGYTF.

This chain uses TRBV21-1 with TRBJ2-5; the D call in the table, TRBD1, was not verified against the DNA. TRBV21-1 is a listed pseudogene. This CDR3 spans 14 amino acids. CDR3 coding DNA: TGTGCCAGCAGCAAACCGCAGATTGAAGAGACCCAGTACTTC. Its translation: CASSKPQIEETQYF.

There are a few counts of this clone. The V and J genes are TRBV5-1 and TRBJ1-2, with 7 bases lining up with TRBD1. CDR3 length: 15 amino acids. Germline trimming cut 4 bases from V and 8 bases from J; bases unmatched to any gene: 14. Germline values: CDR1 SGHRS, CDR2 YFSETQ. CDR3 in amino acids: CASSPRWAGGRGYTF. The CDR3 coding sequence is TGCGCCAGCAGCCCGAGGTGGGCAGGGGGAAGGGGCTACACCTTC.

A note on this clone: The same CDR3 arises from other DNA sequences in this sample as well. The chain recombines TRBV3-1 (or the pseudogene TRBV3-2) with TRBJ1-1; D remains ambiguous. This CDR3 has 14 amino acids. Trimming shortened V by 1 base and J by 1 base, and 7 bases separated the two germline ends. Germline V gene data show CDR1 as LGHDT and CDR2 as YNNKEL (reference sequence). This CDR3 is CASSQVEGNTEAFF. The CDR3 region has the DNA TGTGCCAGCAGCCAAGTTGAGGGGAACACTGAAGCTTTCTTT.

CDR3 DNA: TGTGCCAGCAGCTTAGATCGCGAGGCCGGGATCAACTATGGCTACACCTTC. Protein sequence: CASSLDREAGINYGYTF. The V gene is TRBV7-2, the J gene TRBJ1-2; D is undetermined. In germline, CDR1 is SGHTA, CDR2 FQGNSA. The V end lost 1 base, the J end lost 2 bases, and 17 bases lay between the germline ends. This CDR3 is built from 17 residues.

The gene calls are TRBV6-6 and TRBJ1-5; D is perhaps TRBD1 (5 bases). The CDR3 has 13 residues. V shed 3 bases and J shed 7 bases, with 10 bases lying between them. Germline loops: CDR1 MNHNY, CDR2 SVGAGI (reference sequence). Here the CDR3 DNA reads TGTGCCAGCAGTTATGGGTGGGGCCAGCCCCAGCATTTT. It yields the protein CASSYGWGQPQHF.

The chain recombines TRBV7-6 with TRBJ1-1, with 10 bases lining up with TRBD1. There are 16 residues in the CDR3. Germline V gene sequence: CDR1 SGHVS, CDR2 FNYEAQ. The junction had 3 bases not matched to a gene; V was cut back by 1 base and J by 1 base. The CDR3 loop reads CASSLGDRGWNTEAFF. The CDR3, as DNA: TGTGCCAGCAGCTTAGGGGACAGGGGATGGAACACTGAAGCTTTCTTT.

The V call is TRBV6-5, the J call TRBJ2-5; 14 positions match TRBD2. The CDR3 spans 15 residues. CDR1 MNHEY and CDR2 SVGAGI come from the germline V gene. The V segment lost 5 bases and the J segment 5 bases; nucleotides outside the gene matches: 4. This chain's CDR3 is CASSRLAGGGETQYF. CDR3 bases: TGTGCCAGCAGTCGACTAGCGGGAGGGGGGGAGACCCAGTACTTC.

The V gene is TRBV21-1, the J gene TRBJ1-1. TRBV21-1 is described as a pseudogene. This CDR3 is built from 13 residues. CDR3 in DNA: TGTGCCAGCAGCAAAGTTTTAGGGACTGAAGCTTTCTTT. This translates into CASSKVLGTEAFF.

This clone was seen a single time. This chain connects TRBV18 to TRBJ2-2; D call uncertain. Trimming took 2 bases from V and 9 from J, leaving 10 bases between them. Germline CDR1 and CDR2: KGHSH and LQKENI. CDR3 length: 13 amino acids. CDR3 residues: CASSPGVNRELFF. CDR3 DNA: TGTGCCAGCTCACCAGGGGTAAACCGGGAGCTGTTTTTT. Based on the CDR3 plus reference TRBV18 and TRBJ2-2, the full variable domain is NAGVMQNPRHLVRRRGQEARLRCSPMKGHSHVYWYRQLPEEGLKFMVYLQKENIIDESGMPKERFSAEFPKEGPSILRIQQVVRGDSAAYFCASSPGVNRELFFGEGSRLTVL.

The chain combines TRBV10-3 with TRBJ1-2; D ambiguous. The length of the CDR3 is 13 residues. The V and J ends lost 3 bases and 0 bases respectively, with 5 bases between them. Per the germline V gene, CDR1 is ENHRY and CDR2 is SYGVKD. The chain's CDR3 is CAISDGPNYGYTF. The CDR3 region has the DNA TGTGCCATCAGTGACGGCCCTAACTATGGCTACACCTTC.

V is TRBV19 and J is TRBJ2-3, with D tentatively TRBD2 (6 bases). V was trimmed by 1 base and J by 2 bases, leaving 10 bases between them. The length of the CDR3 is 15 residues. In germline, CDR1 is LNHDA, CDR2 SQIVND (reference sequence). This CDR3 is CASSIVGGSTDTQYF. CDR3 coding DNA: TGTGCCAGTAGTATAGTGGGGGGATCCACAGATACGCAGTATTTT.

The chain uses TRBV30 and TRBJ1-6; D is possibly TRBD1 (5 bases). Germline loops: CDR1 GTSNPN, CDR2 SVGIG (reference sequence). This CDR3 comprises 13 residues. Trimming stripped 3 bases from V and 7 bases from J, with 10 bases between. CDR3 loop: CAWRPGWNSPLHF. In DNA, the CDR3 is TGTGCCTGGAGGCCAGGGTGGAATTCACCCCTCCACTTT.

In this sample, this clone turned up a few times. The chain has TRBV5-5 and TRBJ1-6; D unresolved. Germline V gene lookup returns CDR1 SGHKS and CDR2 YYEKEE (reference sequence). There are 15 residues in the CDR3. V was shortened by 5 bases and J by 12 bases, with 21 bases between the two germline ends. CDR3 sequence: CASSDLRPDFQPLHF. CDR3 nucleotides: TGTGCCAGCAGTGACCTGCGGCCCGATTTTCAACCCCTCCACTTT. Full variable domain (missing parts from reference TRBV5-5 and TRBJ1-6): DAGVTQSPTHLIKTRGQQVTLRCSPISGHKSVSWYQQVLGQGPQFIFQYYEKEERGRGNFPDRFSARQFPNYSSELNVNALLLGDSALYLCASSDLRPDFQPLHFGNGTRLTVT.